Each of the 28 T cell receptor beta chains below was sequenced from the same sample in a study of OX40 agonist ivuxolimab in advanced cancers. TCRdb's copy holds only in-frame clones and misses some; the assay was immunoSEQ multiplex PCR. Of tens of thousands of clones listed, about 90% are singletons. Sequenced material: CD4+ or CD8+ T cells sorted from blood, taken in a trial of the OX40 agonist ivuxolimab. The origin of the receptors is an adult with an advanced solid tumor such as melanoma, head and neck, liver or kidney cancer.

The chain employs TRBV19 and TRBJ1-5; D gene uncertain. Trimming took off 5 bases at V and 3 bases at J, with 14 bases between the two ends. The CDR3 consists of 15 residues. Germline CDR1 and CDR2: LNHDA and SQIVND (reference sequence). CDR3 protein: CASSEENGDNQPQHF. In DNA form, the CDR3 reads TGTGCCAGTAGTGAGGAAAATGGGGACAATCAGCCCCAGCATTTT.

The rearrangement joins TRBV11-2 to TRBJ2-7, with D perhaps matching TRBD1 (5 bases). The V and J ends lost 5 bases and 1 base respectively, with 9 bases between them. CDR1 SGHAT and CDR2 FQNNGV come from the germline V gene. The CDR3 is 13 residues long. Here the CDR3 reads CASSVDRSYEQYF. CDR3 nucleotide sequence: TGTGCCAGCAGCGTCGACAGATCCTACGAGCAGTACTTC. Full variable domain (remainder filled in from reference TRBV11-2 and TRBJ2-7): EAGVAQSPRYKIIEKRQSVAFWCNPISGHATLYWYQQILGQGPKLLIQFQNNGVVDDSQLPKDRFSAERLKGVDSTLKIQPAKLEDSAVYLCASSVDRSYEQYFGPGTRLTVT.

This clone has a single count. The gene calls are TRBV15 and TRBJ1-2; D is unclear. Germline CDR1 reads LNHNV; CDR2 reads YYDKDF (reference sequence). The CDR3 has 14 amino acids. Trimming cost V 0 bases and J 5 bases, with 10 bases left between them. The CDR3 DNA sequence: TGTGCCACCAGCAGAGATAAAAGGCGGTATGGCTACACCTTC. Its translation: CATSRDKRRYGYTF.

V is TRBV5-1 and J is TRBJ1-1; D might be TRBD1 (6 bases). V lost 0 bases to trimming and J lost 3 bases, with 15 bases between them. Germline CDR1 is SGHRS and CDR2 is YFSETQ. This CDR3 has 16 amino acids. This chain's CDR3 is CASSLGRQGSDTEAFF. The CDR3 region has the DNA TGCGCCAGCAGCTTGGGTCGTCAGGGGTCGGACACTGAAGCTTTCTTT.

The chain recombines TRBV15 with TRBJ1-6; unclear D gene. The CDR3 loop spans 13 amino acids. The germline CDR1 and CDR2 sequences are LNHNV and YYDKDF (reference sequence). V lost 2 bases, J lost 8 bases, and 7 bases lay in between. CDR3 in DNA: TGTGCCACCAGCAGACTGAGTGATTCACCCCTCCACTTT. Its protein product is CATSRLSDSPLHF.

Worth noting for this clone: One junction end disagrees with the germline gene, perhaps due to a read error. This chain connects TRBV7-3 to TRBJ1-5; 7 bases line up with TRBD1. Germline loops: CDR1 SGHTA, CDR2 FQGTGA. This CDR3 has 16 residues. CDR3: CASSVTRDRDNQPQHF. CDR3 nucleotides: TGTGCCAGCAGCGTAACCCGGGACAGAGATAATCAGCCCCAGCATTTT.

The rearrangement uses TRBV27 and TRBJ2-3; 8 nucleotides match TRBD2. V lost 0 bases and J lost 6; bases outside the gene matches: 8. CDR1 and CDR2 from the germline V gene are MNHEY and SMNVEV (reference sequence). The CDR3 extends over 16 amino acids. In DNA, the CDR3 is TGTGCCAGCAGTTTATCCAGCGGGAGCGTGAAGGATACGCAGTATTTT. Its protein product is CASSLSSGSVKDTQYF.

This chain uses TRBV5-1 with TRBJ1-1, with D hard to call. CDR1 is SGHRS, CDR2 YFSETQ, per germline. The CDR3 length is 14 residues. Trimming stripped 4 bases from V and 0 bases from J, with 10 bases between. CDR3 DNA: TGCGCCAGCAGCGCAGGTGCCATGAACACTGAAGCTTTCTTT. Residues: CASSAGAMNTEAFF.

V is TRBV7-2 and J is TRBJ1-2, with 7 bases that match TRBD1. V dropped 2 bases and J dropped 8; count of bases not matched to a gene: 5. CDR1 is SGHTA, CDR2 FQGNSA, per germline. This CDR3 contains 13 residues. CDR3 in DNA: TGTGCCAGCAGCTTACTAGGACAGGCGGGCTACACCTTC. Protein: CASSLLGQAGYTF. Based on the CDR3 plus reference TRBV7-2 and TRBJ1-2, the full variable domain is GAGVSQSPSNKVTEKGKDVELRCDPISGHTALYWYRQSLGQGLEFLIYFQGNSAPDKSGLPSDRFSAERTGGSVSTLTIQRTQQEDSAVYLCASSLLGQAGYTFGSGTRLTVV.

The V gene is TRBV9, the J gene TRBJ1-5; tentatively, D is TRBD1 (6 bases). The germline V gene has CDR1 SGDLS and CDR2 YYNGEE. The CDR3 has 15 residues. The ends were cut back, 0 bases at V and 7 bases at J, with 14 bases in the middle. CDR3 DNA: TGTGCCAGCAGCGTAGGGGACATGGAGGGCCAGCCCCAGCATTTT. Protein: CASSVGDMEGQPQHF.

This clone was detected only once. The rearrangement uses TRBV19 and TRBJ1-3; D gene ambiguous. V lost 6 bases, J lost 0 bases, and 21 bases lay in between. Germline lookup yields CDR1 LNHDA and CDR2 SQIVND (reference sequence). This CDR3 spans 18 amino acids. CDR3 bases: TGTGCCAGTAGACCGTCGTTTCGGGATCAATCCTCTGGAAACACCATATATTTT. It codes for CASRPSFRDQSSGNTIYF.

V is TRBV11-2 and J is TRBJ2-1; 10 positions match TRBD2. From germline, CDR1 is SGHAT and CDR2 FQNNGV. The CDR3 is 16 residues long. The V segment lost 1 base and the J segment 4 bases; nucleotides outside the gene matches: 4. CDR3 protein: CASSLGASGGYNEQFF. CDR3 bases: TGTGCCAGCAGCTTAGGCGCTAGCGGGGGTTACAATGAGCAGTTCTTC.

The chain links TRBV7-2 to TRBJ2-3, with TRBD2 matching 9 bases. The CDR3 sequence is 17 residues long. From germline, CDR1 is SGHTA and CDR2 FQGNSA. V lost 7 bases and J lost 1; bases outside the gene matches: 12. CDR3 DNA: TGTGCCAGCATCGCCTTCATAGCGGGAGCCGGCACAGATACGCAGTATTTT. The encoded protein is CASIAFIAGAGTDTQYF. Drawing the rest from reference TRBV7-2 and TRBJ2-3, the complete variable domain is GAGVSQSPSNKVTEKGKDVELRCDPISGHTALYWYRQSLGQGLEFLIYFQGNSAPDKSGLPSDRFSAERTGGSVSTLTIQRTQQEDSAVYLCASIAFIAGAGTDTQYFGPGTRLTVL.

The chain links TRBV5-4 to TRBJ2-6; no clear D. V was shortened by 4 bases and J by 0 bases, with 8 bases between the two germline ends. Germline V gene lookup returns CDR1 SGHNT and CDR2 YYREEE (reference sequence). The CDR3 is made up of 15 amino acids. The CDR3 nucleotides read TGTGCCAGCAGCCGCATGGACTCTGGGGCCAACGTCCTGACTTTC. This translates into CASSRMDSGANVLTF.

DNA for the CDR3: TGTGCCACCAGCAGCGAGGGGGTCTGGCAGTACTTC. This encodes CATSSEGVWQYF. This chain links TRBV15 with TRBJ2-7; tentatively, D is TRBD1 (6 bases). The CDR3 is 12 amino acids. V lost 3 bases to trimming and J lost 9 bases, with 12 bases between them. Germline CDR1 reads LNHNV; CDR2 reads YYDKDF (reference sequence).

The CDR3 DNA reads as TGTGCCAGCAGCTTACAGGGGAGCTTCGGGAATGGCTACACCTTC. Its translation: CASSLQGSFGNGYTF. This chain links TRBV11-3 with TRBJ1-2, with D perhaps TRBD1 (6 bases). Trimming removed 2 bases from V and 6 bases from J, with 16 bases in between. CDR1 and CDR2 from the germline V gene are SGHNT and YENEEA. This CDR3 is 15 amino acids long.

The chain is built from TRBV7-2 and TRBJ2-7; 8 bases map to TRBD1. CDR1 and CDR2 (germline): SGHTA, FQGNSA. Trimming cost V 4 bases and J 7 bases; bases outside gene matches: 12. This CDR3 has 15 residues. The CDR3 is CASSSPGTGKGEQYF. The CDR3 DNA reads TGTGCCAGCAGCTCCCCCGGGACAGGTAAGGGGGAGCAGTACTTC. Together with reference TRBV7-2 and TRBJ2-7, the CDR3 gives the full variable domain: GAGVSQSPSNKVTEKGKDVELRCDPISGHTALYWYRQSLGQGLEFLIYFQGNSAPDKSGLPSDRFSAERTGGSVSTLTIQRTQQEDSAVYLCASSSPGTGKGEQYFGPGTRLTVT.

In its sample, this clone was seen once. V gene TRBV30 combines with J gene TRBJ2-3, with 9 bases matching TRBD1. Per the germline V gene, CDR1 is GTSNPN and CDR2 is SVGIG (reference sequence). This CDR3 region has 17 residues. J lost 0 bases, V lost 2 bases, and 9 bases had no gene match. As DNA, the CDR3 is TGTGCCTGGAGTACAGGGGGCGCCGAAACTAGCACAGATACGCAGTATTTT. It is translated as CAWSTGGAETSTDTQYF.

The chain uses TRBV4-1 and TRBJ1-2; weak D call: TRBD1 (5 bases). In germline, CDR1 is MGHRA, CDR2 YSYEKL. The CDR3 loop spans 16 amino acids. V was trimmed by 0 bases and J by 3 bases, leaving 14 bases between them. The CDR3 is CASSQDGGSAHYGYTF. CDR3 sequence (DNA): TGCGCCAGCAGCCAAGATGGGGGGAGCGCCCACTATGGCTACACCTTC.

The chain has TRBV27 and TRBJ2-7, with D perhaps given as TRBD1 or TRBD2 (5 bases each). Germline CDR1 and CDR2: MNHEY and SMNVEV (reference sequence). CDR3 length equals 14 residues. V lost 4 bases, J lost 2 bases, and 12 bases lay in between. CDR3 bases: TGTGCCAGCAGTTACCGGGACGCAACCTACGAGCAGTACTTC. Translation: CASSYRDATYEQYF.

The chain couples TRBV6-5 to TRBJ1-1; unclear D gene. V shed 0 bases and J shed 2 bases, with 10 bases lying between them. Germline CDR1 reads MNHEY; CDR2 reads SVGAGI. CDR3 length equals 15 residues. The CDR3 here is CASSYSSISNTEAFF. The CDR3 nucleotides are TGTGCCAGCAGTTACTCGTCGATATCTAACACTGAAGCTTTCTTT.

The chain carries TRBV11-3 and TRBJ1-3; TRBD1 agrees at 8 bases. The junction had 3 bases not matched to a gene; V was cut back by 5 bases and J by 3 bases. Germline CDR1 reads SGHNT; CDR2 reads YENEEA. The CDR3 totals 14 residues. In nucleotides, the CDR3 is TGTGCCAGCAGCGCGGGACAGGATGGAAACACCATATATTTT. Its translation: CASSAGQDGNTIYF. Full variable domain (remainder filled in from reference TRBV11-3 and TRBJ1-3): EAGVVQSPRYKIIEKKQPVAFWCNPISGHNTLYWYLQNLGQGPELLIRYENEEAVDDSQLPKDRFSAERLKGVDSTLKIQPAELGDSAVYLCASSAGQDGNTIYFGEGSWLTVV.

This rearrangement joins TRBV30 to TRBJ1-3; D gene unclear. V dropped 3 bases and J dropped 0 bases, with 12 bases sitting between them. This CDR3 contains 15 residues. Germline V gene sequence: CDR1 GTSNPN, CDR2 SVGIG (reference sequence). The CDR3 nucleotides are TGTGCCTGGAGACGTCTGATGAACTCTGGAAACACCATATATTTT. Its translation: CAWRRLMNSGNTIYF.

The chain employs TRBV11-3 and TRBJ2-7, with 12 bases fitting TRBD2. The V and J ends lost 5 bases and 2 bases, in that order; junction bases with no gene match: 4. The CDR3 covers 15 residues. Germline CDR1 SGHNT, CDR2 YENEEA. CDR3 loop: CASSPLAGGTYEQYF. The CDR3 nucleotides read TGTGCCAGCAGCCCCCTAGCGGGAGGGACCTACGAGCAGTACTTC.

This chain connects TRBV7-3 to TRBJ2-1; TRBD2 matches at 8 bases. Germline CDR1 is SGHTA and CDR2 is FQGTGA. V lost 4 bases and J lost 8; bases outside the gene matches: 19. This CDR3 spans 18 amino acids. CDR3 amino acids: CASSSYFTPGLVSDEQFF. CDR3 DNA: TGTGCCAGCAGCTCCTACTTCACTCCGGGACTAGTGTCCGATGAGCAGTTCTTC.

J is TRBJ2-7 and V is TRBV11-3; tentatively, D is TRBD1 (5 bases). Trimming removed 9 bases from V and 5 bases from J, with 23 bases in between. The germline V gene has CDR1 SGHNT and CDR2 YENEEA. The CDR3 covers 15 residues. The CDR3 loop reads CASSQTVSVGNEQYF. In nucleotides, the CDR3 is TGTGCCAGTAGCCAGACAGTCAGCGTCGGAAACGAGCAGTACTTC.

This CDR3 reads CASRGAGSEQYF. The CDR3 DNA reads TGTGCCAGTAGGGGGGCAGGGTCCGAGCAGTACTTC. V is TRBV19 and J is TRBJ2-7; TRBD1 might be the D (6 bases). The CDR3 has 12 residues. The V and J ends lost 6 bases and 6 bases respectively, with 12 bases between them. Germline assignment: CDR1 LNHDA and CDR2 SQIVND (reference sequence).

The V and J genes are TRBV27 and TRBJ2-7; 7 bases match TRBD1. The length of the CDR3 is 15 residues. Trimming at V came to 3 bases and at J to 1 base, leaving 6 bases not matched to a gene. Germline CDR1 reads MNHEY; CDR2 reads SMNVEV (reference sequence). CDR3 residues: CASSLWTTGSYEQYF. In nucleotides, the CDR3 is TGTGCCAGCAGTTTGTGGACGACAGGGTCCTACGAGCAGTACTTC.